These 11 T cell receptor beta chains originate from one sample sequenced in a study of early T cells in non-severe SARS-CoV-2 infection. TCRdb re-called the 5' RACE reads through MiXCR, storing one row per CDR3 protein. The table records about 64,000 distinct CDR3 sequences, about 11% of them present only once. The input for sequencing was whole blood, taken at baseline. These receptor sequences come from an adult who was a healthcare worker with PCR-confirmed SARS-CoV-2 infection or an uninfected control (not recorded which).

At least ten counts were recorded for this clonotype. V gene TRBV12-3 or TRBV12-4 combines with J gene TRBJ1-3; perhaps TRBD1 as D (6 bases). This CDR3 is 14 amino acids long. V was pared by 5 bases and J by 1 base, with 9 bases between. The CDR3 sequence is CASSRTESGNTIYF. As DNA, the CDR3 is TGTGCCAGCAGTCGGACAGAGTCTGGAAACACCATATATTTT.

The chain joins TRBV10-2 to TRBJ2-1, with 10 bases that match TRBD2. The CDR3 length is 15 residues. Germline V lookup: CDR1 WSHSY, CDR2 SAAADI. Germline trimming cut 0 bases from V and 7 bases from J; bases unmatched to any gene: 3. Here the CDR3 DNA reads TGCGCCAGCAGTGAGTCGATACTAGCGGGAAATGAGCAGTTCTTC. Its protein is CASSESILAGNEQFF.

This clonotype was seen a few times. CDR3 DNA: TGTGCCAGCAGCGAAGGACAGGGTGGGTACGAGCAGTACTTC. This codes for CASSEGQGGYEQYF. The rearrangement uses TRBV7-6 and TRBJ2-7, with 8 bases lining up with TRBD1. Germline V gene data show CDR1 as SGHVS and CDR2 as FNYEAQ. The CDR3 length is 14 residues. Trimming removed 5 bases from V and 4 bases from J; junction bases left unmatched: 7.

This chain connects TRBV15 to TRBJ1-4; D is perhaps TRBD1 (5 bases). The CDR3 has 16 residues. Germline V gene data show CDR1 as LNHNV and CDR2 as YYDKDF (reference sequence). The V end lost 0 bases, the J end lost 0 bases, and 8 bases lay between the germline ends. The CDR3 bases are TGTGCCACCAGCAGAGATGGGGGAGCAACTAATGAAAAACTGTTTTTT. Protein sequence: CATSRDGGATNEKLFF.

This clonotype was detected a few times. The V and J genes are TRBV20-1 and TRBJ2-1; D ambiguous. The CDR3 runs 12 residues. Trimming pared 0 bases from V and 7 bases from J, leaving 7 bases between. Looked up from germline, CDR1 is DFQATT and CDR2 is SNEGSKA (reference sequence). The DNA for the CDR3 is TGCAGTGCTAGAGATCAACCAAATGAGCAGTTCTTC. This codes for CSARDQPNEQFF.

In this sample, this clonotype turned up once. CDR3 protein: CASSPGMGLNEQFF. The CDR3 nucleotides read TGTGCCAGCAGCCCCGGGATGGGGCTCAATGAGCAGTTCTTC. The rearrangement links TRBV7-2 to TRBJ2-1; perhaps D is TRBD1 or TRBD2 (5 bases each). The V and J ends lost 5 bases and 6 bases respectively, with 14 bases between them. CDR1 and CDR2 (germline): SGHTA, FQGNSA. The CDR3 covers 14 residues.

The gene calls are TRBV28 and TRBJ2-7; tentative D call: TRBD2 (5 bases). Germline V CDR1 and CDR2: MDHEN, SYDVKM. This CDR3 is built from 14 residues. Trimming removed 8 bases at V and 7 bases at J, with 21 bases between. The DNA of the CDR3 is TGTGCCAGCCGGGTGCCGGGTCCATCGGGGGAGCAGTACTTC. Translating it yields CASRVPGPSGEQYF.

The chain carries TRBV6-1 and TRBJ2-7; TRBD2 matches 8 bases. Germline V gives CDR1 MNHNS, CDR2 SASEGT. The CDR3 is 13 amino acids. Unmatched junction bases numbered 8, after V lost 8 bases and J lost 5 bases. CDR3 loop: CASFYREGNEQYF. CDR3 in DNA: TGTGCCAGCTTCTACCGGGAGGGGAACGAGCAGTACTTC.

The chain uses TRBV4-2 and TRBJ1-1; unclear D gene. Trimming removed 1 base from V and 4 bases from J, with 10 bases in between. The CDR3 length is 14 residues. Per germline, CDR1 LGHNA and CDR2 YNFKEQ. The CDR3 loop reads CASSQVGLSTEAFF. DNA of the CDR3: TGTGCCAGCAGCCAAGTCGGGCTGAGCACTGAAGCTTTCTTT.

The CDR3 DNA follows: TGTGCCAGCAGTGGGACAGGGGGTCCGAGAGAGCAGTACTTC. The encoded protein is CASSGTGGPREQYF. V is TRBV12-3 or TRBV12-4 and J is TRBJ2-7; TRBD1 aligns across 11 bases. This CDR3 is 14 amino acids long. V was pared by 5 bases and J by 7 bases, with 7 bases of the junction left unmatched.

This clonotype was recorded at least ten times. The CDR3 reads CASSLGSAGATDTQYF. CDR3 sequence (DNA): TGTGCCAGCAGCTTAGGTTCCGCGGGAGCCACAGATACGCAGTATTTT. The chain uses TRBV7-9 and TRBJ2-3, with 7 bases that match TRBD2. Looked up from germline, CDR1 is SEHNR and CDR2 is FQNEAQ (reference sequence). J was trimmed by 2 bases and V by 1 base; bases with no gene match: 6. This CDR3 spans 16 amino acids. Complete variable domain (other parts from reference TRBV7-9 and TRBJ2-3): DTGVSQNPRHKITKRGQNVTFRCDPISEHNRLYWYRQTLGQGPEFLTYFQNEAQLEKSRLLSDRFSAERPKGSFSTLEIQRTEQGDSAMYLCASSLGSAGATDTQYFGPGTRLTVL.